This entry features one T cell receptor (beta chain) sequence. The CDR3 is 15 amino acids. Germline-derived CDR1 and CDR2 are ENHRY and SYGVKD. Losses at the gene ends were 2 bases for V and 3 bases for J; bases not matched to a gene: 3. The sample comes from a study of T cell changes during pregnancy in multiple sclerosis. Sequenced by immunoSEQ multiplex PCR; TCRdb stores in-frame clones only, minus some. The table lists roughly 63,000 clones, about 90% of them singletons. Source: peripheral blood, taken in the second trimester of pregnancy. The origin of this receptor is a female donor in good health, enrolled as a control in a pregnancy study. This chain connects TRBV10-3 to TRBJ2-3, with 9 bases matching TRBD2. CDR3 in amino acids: CAISEISGGTDTQYF. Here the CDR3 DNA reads TGTGCCATCAGTGAGATTAGCGGGGGAACAGATACGCAGTATTTT.